The 27 T cell receptor beta chains in this list originate from one sample, sequenced in a study of beta chain features in type 1 diabetes. Expressed TCRB transcripts were sequenced, since all the RNA that had been isolated was reverse transcribed. Measured with immunoSEQ multiplex PCR; TCRdb has only the in-frame clones, and not every one. The sample records roughly 290,000 clones, roughly 8% being singletons. The sample consisted of central memory CD4+ T cells from blood. These receptors came from a woman younger than 35 in good health.

This clone was counted a few times. The chain has TRBV6-1 and TRBJ2-5, with TRBD2 matching 7 bases. Looked up from germline, CDR1 is MNHNS and CDR2 is SASEGT. The ends lost 5 bases at V and 5 bases at J; junction bases unmatched: 11. The CDR3 has 15 amino acids. The CDR3 DNA sequence: TGTGCCAGCAGTCCCAGCGGGGAGGGGTCGGAGACCCAGTACTTC. This translates into CASSPSGEGSETQYF.

This clone was recorded at least ten times. The chain employs TRBV28 and TRBJ2-7; TRBD2 agrees at 8 bases. In germline, CDR1 is MDHEN, CDR2 SYDVKM. This CDR3 is built from 14 residues. With V trimmed by 3 bases and J by 3 bases, 4 bases remained unmatched. The CDR3 sequence is CASSFGGGLYEQYV. CDR3 bases: TGTGCCAGCAGTTTCGGCGGGGGGCTCTACGAGCAGTACGTC.

This clone was seen many times. V and J are TRBV7-9 and TRBJ1-4, with D unclear. The CDR3 contains 12 residues. The germline V gene encodes CDR1 SEHNR and CDR2 FQNEAQ (reference sequence). Trimming stripped 1 base from V and 7 bases from J, with 4 bases between. CDR3 DNA: TGTGCCAGCAGCTTAGTAACTGAAAAACTGTTTTTT. Protein sequence: CASSLVTEKLFF.

In nucleotides, the CDR3 is TGTGCCAGCGGGTTGGGGCCAAGCACAGATACGCAGTATTTT. Encoded protein: CASGLGPSTDTQYF. The V gene is TRBV7-9, the J gene TRBJ2-3, with D possibly being TRBD1 (5 bases). CDR3 length: 14 residues. Germline-derived CDR1 and CDR2 are SEHNR and FQNEAQ (reference sequence). V was pared by 8 bases and J by 0 bases, with 12 bases between.

Details on this clone: This could be a read error, since a much larger clone is one nucleotide away. V and J are TRBV11-3 and TRBJ2-1; possible D gene TRBD1, 5 bases. The CDR3 spans 11 residues. Germline V gene data show CDR1 as SGHNT and CDR2 as YENEEA. The V end was cut by 2 bases, the J end by 9 bases, with 5 bases between. The CDR3 region has the DNA TGTGCCAGCAGCTTAAGGGGTGAGCAGTTCTTC. It is translated as CASSLRGEQFF.

This clone was observed at least ten times. The CDR3 spells CAWSAVVHNEQFF. The CDR3 DNA follows: TGTGCCTGGAGTGCGGTAGTCCACAATGAGCAGTTCTTC. The chain carries TRBV30 and TRBJ2-1; no firm D call. CDR1 and CDR2 from the germline V gene are GTSNPN and SVGIG (reference sequence). V shed 1 base and J shed 5 bases, with 9 bases lying between them. This CDR3 region has 13 residues.

This clone was seen only a few times. This chain links TRBV4-3 with TRBJ2-1; 9 positions agree with TRBD1. Germline trimming cut 0 bases from V and 7 bases from J; bases unmatched to any gene: 4. Germline CDR1 LGHNA, CDR2 YSLEER. CDR3 length: 15 amino acids. The CDR3 here is CASSQDGTGYNEQFF. The CDR3, as DNA: TGCGCCAGCAGCCAAGATGGGACAGGGTATAATGAGCAGTTCTTC.

The chain joins TRBV7-2 to TRBJ2-5; a weak D match, TRBD1 (6 bases). Trimming cost V 3 bases and J 4 bases, with 15 bases left between them. The CDR3 consists of 15 residues. Germline assignment: CDR1 SGHTA and CDR2 FQGNSA. Here the CDR3 DNA reads TGTGCCAGCAGCTTTGAATCTAGGGGGTTAGAGACCCAGTACTTC. Protein product: CASSFESRGLETQYF.

This clone has just a few counts. This chain links TRBV7-2 with TRBJ2-7, with TRBD1 as a possible D gene (5 bases). Trimming removed 0 bases at V and 3 bases at J, with 12 bases between. The V gene's germline CDR1 is SGHTA and CDR2 FQGNSA. The CDR3 runs to 15 residues. Here the CDR3 reads CASSLASGADYEQYF. As DNA, the CDR3 is TGTGCCAGCAGCTTAGCGAGTGGGGCGGACTACGAGCAGTACTTC.

This clone has only a few counts. The chain joins TRBV30 to TRBJ2-6, with D unresolved. V lost 5 bases, J lost 0 bases, and 5 bases lay in between. Looked up from germline, CDR1 is GTSNPN and CDR2 is SVGIG (reference sequence). This CDR3 region has 13 residues. The CDR3: CAWCDSGANVLTF. The CDR3 DNA reads as TGTGCCTGGTGCGACTCTGGGGCCAACGTCCTGACTTTC.

This clone has more than one count but fewer than ten. The CDR3 reads CASSPKTRVDTGELFF. For the CDR3, the DNA is TGTGCCAGCAGCCCCAAGACGCGAGTAGACACCGGGGAGCTGTTTTTT. The rearrangement joins TRBV7-9 to TRBJ2-2; D is unresolved. V was trimmed by 5 bases and J by 3 bases, leaving 16 bases between them. The CDR3 totals 16 residues. Germline V gene lookup returns CDR1 SEHNR and CDR2 FQNEAQ (reference sequence).

This clone was seen a few times. The chain links TRBV18 to TRBJ2-5; unclear D gene. The germline V gene encodes CDR1 KGHSH and CDR2 LQKENI. V was pared by 1 base and J by 0 bases, with 6 bases between. The CDR3 is made up of 14 amino acids. CDR3 bases: TGTGCCAGCTCACCACAGAGCTACCAAGAGACCCAGTACTTC. Translating it yields CASSPQSYQETQYF.

The chain links TRBV7-9 to TRBJ2-7; 7 bases agree with TRBD1. CDR1 is SEHNR and CDR2 is FQNEAQ in the germline V gene (reference sequence). This CDR3 has 14 residues. The trim removed 5 bases at V and 8 bases at J, leaving 12 bases unmatched. CDR3 protein: CASSQTGSLFQQYF. DNA of the CDR3: TGTGCCAGCAGCCAGACAGGGTCCCTCTTTCAGCAGTACTTC.

Notes on this clone: One base away lies a much larger clone, so this may be a sequencing read error. The rearrangement links TRBV5-4 to TRBJ2-3, with no clear D. Germline assignment: CDR1 SGHNT and CDR2 YYREEE (reference sequence). The CDR3 sequence is 14 residues long. Between the trimmed V and J ends, which lost 0 bases and 0 bases, there was a span of 5 bases. CDR3 bases: TGTGCCAGCAGCTTGGTCTCTAGCACAGATACGCAGTATTTT. Encoded protein: CASSLVSSTDTQYF.

The J gene is TRBJ1-2, the V gene TRBV7-2; possibly TRBD1 for D (6 bases). V was cut by 0 bases and J by 6 bases, with 11 bases left in between. Germline V lookup: CDR1 SGHTA, CDR2 FQGNSA. The CDR3 contains 14 residues. The CDR3 sequence: CASSLAWGGDGYTF. The CDR3 region has the DNA TGTGCCAGCAGCTTAGCATGGGGGGGCGATGGCTACACCTTC.

The rearrangement joins TRBV19 to TRBJ1-5, with D unclear. Germline V lookup: CDR1 LNHDA, CDR2 SQIVND (reference sequence). V lost 7 bases to trimming and J lost 5 bases, with 15 bases between them. This CDR3 is 14 amino acids long. This chain's CDR3 is CASNLKDFDQPQHF. The CDR3 DNA sequence: TGTGCCAGTAACCTTAAGGACTTCGATCAGCCCCAGCATTTT.

This clone was picked up many times. The chain uses TRBV7-9 and TRBJ1-1; D ambiguous. Per the germline V gene, CDR1 is SEHNR and CDR2 is FQNEAQ (reference sequence). This CDR3 has 14 amino acids. The V end lost 0 bases, the J end lost 9 bases, and 14 bases lay between the germline ends. This CDR3 reads CASSLATGSGKAFF. CDR3 nucleotides: TGTGCCAGCAGCTTAGCGACGGGAAGCGGAAAAGCTTTCTTT.

This chain links TRBV29-1 with TRBJ2-3, with D perhaps given as TRBD1 or TRBD2 (7 bases each). Trimming stripped 6 bases from V and 2 bases from J, with 24 bases between. The V gene's germline CDR1 is SQVTM and CDR2 ANQGSEA. The CDR3 is 17 residues long. DNA for the CDR3: TGCAGCGTCCTCAGGGGAGGGGGCTTGAGTATCACAGATACGCAGTATTTT. This sequence encodes CSVLRGGGLSITDTQYF.

This clone has only a few counts. The rearrangement joins TRBV6-6 to TRBJ1-5, with D uncertain. There are 15 residues in the CDR3. V dropped 6 bases and J dropped 0 bases, with 12 bases sitting between them. Germline V gene lookup returns CDR1 MNHNY and CDR2 SVGAGI (reference sequence). In nucleotides, the CDR3 is TGTGCCAGCAGCCCGACGGGCAATAGCAATCAGCCCCAGCATTTT. Its protein is CASSPTGNSNQPQHF.

The sample holds many counts of this clone. The chain is built from TRBV27 and TRBJ2-3, with TRBD2 as a possible D gene (5 bases). The CDR3 spans 15 residues. V was pared by 6 bases and J by 2 bases, with 15 bases between. CDR1 and CDR2 (germline): MNHEY, SMNVEV (reference sequence). CDR3 nucleotides: TGTGCCAGCAGCCGAGAGGGTCCGCACACAGATACGCAGTATTTT. Translating gives CASSREGPHTDTQYF.

This clone appeared a few times. The chain recombines TRBV15 with TRBJ1-5; tentative D call: TRBD1 (5 bases). The germline V gene encodes CDR1 LNHNV and CDR2 YYDKDF (reference sequence). The germline V and J ends were trimmed by 6 bases and 0 bases, with 12 bases remaining between them. CDR3 length: 15 residues. The CDR3 region has the DNA TGTGCCACCAGGTTCGGGGGTTATAGCAATCAGCCCCAGCATTTT. Its protein is CATRFGGYSNQPQHF. Variable domain in full (rest from reference TRBV15 and TRBJ1-5): DAMVIQNPRYQVTQFGKPVTLSCSQTLNHNVMYWYQQKSSQAPKLLFHYYDKDFNNEADTPDNFQSRRPNTSFCFLDIRSPGLGDTAMYLCATRFGGYSNQPQHFGDGTRLSIL.

This clone was seen many times. The chain is built from TRBV5-1 and TRBJ1-1; D may be TRBD1 (6 bases). CDR3 size: 12 residues. Germline CDR1 SGHRS, CDR2 YFSETQ. Trimming took off 5 bases at V and 3 bases at J, with 8 bases between the two ends. In nucleotides, the CDR3 is TGCGCCAGCAGGACAGGCGACACTGAAGCTTTCTTT. This translates into CASRTGDTEAFF.

This rearrangement joins TRBV4-3 to TRBJ2-5; the D is unclear. CDR1 and CDR2 from the germline V gene are LGHNA and YSLEER. Trimming shortened V by 0 bases and J by 0 bases, and 8 bases separated the two germline ends. The CDR3 is 15 residues long. The CDR3, as DNA: TGCGCCAGCAGCCAAGAAACACCGTACCAAGAGACCCAGTACTTC. Protein: CASSQETPYQETQYF.

This clone was counted only a few times. The chain joins TRBV4-2 to TRBJ1-6; tentative D call: TRBD1 (5 bases). The V end was cut by 10 bases, the J end by 6 bases, with 16 bases between. Germline V CDR1 and CDR2: LGHNA, YNFKEQ. The CDR3 consists of 14 residues. In nucleotides, the CDR3 is TGTGCCACCAGGTCCCGGGGGGGTAATTCACCCCTCCACTTT. Translation: CATRSRGGNSPLHF.

The chain combines TRBV5-4 with TRBJ2-1; 11 bases are a match to TRBD2. The CDR3 is 17 residues long. CDR1 is SGHNT, CDR2 YYREEE, per germline (reference sequence). The J segment lost 2 bases and the V segment lost 5 bases, leaving 9 bases of the junction unmatched. The CDR3 coding sequence is TGTGCCAGCAGTCGTACTAGCGGGAGTATCCCCTACAATGAGCAGTTCTTC. Translated, it gives CASSRTSGSIPYNEQFF.

This chain connects TRBV30 to TRBJ2-5; TRBD1 agrees at 9 bases. Trimming cost V 3 bases and J 3 bases; bases outside gene matches: 2. This CDR3 is 13 amino acids long. Germline V lookup: CDR1 GTSNPN, CDR2 SVGIG (reference sequence). CDR3 loop: CAWRRTGEETQYF. CDR3 in DNA: TGTGCCTGGAGACGGACAGGGGAAGAGACCCAGTACTTC.

This clone was seen only a few times. The chain carries TRBV9 and TRBJ2-1; 9 bases map to TRBD2. The length of the CDR3 is 16 residues. Germline V gene sequence: CDR1 SGDLS, CDR2 YYNGEE. V was pared by 3 bases and J by 8 bases, with 12 bases of the junction left unmatched. This CDR3 is CASSETSGFFSDEQFF. The CDR3 coding sequence is TGTGCCAGCAGCGAGACTAGCGGTTTTTTTAGCGATGAGCAGTTCTTC.